The clone carrying this T cell receptor (gamma chain) turned up a few times. Its target is unknown. The translation of this DNA and the TCRdb protein of a much larger clone differ at residue 15, probably owing to a read error; the protein shown here is translated from the DNA. The data originate from a study of γδ T cells in repeated Plasmodium falciparum infection. Turning to the study itself: Each infection was followed by sampling at 21 days, plus baseline and some pre-infection draws.

Germline loops: CDR1 GITISATS, CDR2 ISYDGTV (reference sequence). This CDR3 has 18 residues. Vgamma9/Vdelta2+ and Vdelta2-negative gammadelta T cells were flow-sorted from PBMC for bulk sequencing. General observations from the study: Compared with Australian children, Malian Vdelta2-negative repertoires seemed more clonal, less diverse, less shared.

TCRdb called clones from the multiplex PCR reads again using CATT. This table has roughly 27,000 gamma-chain clones, around 3% appearing once. V and J are TRGV9 and TRGJP. Matching the DNA to germline supplied the J gene, which TCRdb does not give. The TCR sequence derives from a pool of human donors (malaria-infected and uninfected, not separated). Sequenced input: gamma-delta T cells from blood. CDR3 DNA: TGTGCCTTGTGGGAGGTGGGCTCTCAAGAGTTGGGCAAAAAAACCAAGGTATTT. Protein: CALWEVGSQELGKKTKVF.